Presented here are 32 T cell receptor beta chains from one specimen sequenced in a study of immune characterization of retroperitoneal liposarcoma. MiXCR was run by TCRdb on the PCR reads, yielding one entry per CDR3 protein. The sample lists approximately 1,600 distinct CDR3 sequences, approximately 48% seen once, with about a fifth in the top ten. The source material was tumor tissue. The source is a female donor with retroperitoneal liposarcoma.

This clonotype is categorized as large. J is TRBJ2-5 and V is TRBV7-2; 9 positions agree with TRBD1. The CDR3 extends over 16 amino acids. After removal of 5 bases from V and 2 bases from J, the junction contained 9 bases not matched to a gene. Germline CDR1 is SGHTA and CDR2 is FQGNSA. As DNA, the CDR3 is TGTGCCAGCAGCCGGACAGGGGTCCCCCAACAAGAGACCCAGTACTTC. Amino acids: CASSRTGVPQQETQYF.

This chain uses TRBV6-1 with TRBJ2-1, with a tentative D call TRBD2 (7 bases). Germline V gene sequence: CDR1 MNHNS, CDR2 SASEGT. The germline V and J ends were trimmed by 8 bases and 1 base, with 15 bases remaining between them. CDR3 size: 15 residues. CDR3 coding DNA: TGTGCCAGCTCCCAAGGGGGGGTTTCCTACAATGAGCAGTTCTTC. Its translation: CASSQGGVSYNEQFF.

The sample holds a few counts of this clonotype. This sequence joins TRBV6-1 and TRBJ2-5, with 13 nucleotides matching TRBD2. Near its end, the DNA agrees better with TRBJ2-1, so the J call may be wrong. Per the germline V gene, CDR1 is MNHNS and CDR2 is SASEGT. The CDR3 is made up of 15 amino acids. CDR3 residues: CASTLRTSGSGEQFF. CDR3 coding DNA: TGTGCCAGCACCCTAAGGACTAGCGGGAGTGGGGAGCAGTTCTTC.

This rearrangement joins TRBV6-1 to TRBJ2-3; 12 bases align to TRBD2. The CDR3 contains 18 residues. Germline assignment: CDR1 MNHNS and CDR2 SASEGT. The junction had 14 bases not matched to a gene; V was cut back by 8 bases and J by 2 bases. CDR3 protein: CASSLAGGPGRVTDTQYF. The DNA of the CDR3 is TGTGCCAGCTCCCTAGCGGGGGGGCCTGGTCGGGTCACAGATACGCAGTATTTT.

Only a few counts were recorded for this clonotype. This clone may be a read error of a much larger clone one base away. The rearrangement links TRBV7-6 to TRBJ2-1; D ambiguous. The DNA end is more similar to TRBJ2-7, so the J call may be wrong. Germline V lookup: CDR1 SGHVS, CDR2 FNYEAQ. The CDR3 is made up of 16 amino acids. This CDR3 reads CASSPGARSSYNEQYF. The CDR3 DNA follows: TGTGCCAGCAGCCCGGGTGCGAGGAGCTCCTACAATGAGCAGTACTTC.

The CDR3 loop reads CASSPSSTYNEQFF. The CDR3 DNA reads as TGTGCCAGCAGTCCCTCGTCAACCTACAATGAGCAGTTCTTC. This chain joins TRBV6-1 and TRBJ2-1; unclear D gene. From germline, CDR1 is MNHNS and CDR2 SASEGT. The V gene lost 5 bases and the J gene lost 2 bases, with 10 bases spanning the gap. This CDR3 is 14 amino acids long.

In this sample, this clonotype turned up a few times. V gene TRBV6-6 combines with J gene TRBJ2-1; 7 nucleotides line up with TRBD1. Germline V CDR1 and CDR2: MNHNY, SVGAGI (reference sequence). The CDR3 totals 15 residues. Losses at the gene ends were 5 bases for V and 0 bases for J; bases not matched to a gene: 4. The CDR3 region is CASSSRQGSYNEQFF. The CDR3 DNA reads as TGTGCCAGCAGTAGCAGACAGGGCTCCTACAATGAGCAGTTCTTC.

The genes are TRBV27 and TRBJ2-5; perhaps TRBD1 as D (6 bases). Judging by the DNA end, TRBJ2-1 fits better; the J call may be wrong. CDR3 length equals 15 residues. The germline CDR1 and CDR2 sequences are MNHEY and SMNVEV (reference sequence). For the CDR3, the DNA is TGTGCCAGCAGTTTACGTGGACAGCGAAACAATGAGCAGTTCTTC. Translation: CASSLRGQRNNEQFF.

This clonotype ranks as medium-sized. The chain joins TRBV6-1 to TRBJ2-1; perhaps D is TRBD1 or TRBD2 (5 bases each). CDR1 is MNHNS and CDR2 is SASEGT in the germline V gene. This CDR3 is 14 amino acids long. Trimming removed 1 base from V and 13 bases from J, with 17 bases in between. Written as DNA, the CDR3 is TGTGCCAGCAGTGAAGGTGGGACCCTGGAGACCCAGTTCTTC. As protein: CASSEGGTLETQFF.

J is TRBJ2-1 and V is TRBV25-1; perhaps D is TRBD1 or TRBD2 (5 bases each). This CDR3 has 16 amino acids. Trimming took off 4 bases at V and 6 bases at J, with 19 bases between the two ends. Germline CDR1 and CDR2: MGHDK and SYGVNS. The CDR3, as DNA: TGTGCCAGCAGTGCCTCGACCGGGGCCGACTTCAATGAGCAGTTCTTC. This codes for CASSASTGADFNEQFF.

The chain has TRBV12-3 or TRBV12-4 and TRBJ2-5; 9 positions agree with TRBD2. The DNA end is more similar to TRBJ2-7, so the J call may be wrong. CDR3 length: 14 amino acids. In DNA form, the CDR3 reads TGTGCCAGCAGTCGGACTAGCGCGGACTACGAGCAGTACTTC. Its translation is CASSRTSADYEQYF.

DNA for the CDR3: TGTGCCAGCAGCTCATCAGGGAGCTCCTACAATGAGCAGTACTTC. Protein product: CASSSSGSSYNEQYF. The chain couples TRBV11-3 to TRBJ2-7, with D perhaps assigned TRBD1 or TRBD2 (5 bases each). The V end was cut by 4 bases, the J end by 7 bases, with 20 bases between. The CDR3 contains 15 residues. From germline, CDR1 is SGHNT and CDR2 YENEEA.

The chain employs TRBV10-3 and TRBJ2-7; 10 bases align to TRBD2. Germline V lookup: CDR1 ENHRY, CDR2 SYGVKD. V shed 2 bases, J shed 0 bases, and the junction held 4 bases outside the gene matches. The CDR3 runs to 16 residues. The CDR3 sequence is CAISEGLADLSYEQYF. DNA for the CDR3: TGTGCCATCAGTGAGGGACTAGCGGACCTCTCCTACGAGCAGTACTTC.

This clonotype was seen only a few times. This chain uses TRBV6-1 with TRBJ2-1; TRBD2 aligns across 10 bases. The J call is in doubt because the DNA end fits TRBJ2-7 better. Germline V gives CDR1 MNHNS, CDR2 SASEGT. The CDR3 contains 14 residues. The DNA for the CDR3 is TGTGCCAGCAGTGTGATAGCGGGGGGCTACGAGCAGTACTTC. It yields the protein CASSVIAGGYEQYF.

This rearrangement joins TRBV7-2 to TRBJ2-1; 9 bases agree with TRBD1. Germline V gene data show CDR1 as SGHTA and CDR2 as FQGNSA. This CDR3 has 16 residues. Trimming cost V 5 bases and J 13 bases; bases outside gene matches: 18. The CDR3 DNA follows: TGTGCCAGCAGCCGGACAGGGGTCCCCCAACAAGAGACCCAGTTCTTC. Its protein is CASSRTGVPQQETQFF.

The rearrangement uses TRBV7-6 and TRBJ2-1; D gene uncertain. The J call is doubtful: the DNA matches TRBJ2-7 better. CDR1 SGHVS and CDR2 FNYEAQ come from the germline V gene. The CDR3 sequence is 11 residues long. CDR3 in amino acids: CATTSIYEQYF. Written as DNA, the CDR3 is TGTGCCACTACGTCCATCTACGAGCAGTACTTC.

V is TRBV7-2 and J is TRBJ1-2; D is undetermined. In germline, CDR1 is SGHTA, CDR2 FQGNSA. The CDR3 contains 12 residues. V shed 9 bases and J shed 1 base, with 9 bases lying between them. In nucleotides, the CDR3 is TGTGCCAGTAGCCCCGTTAACTATGGCTACACCTTC. This sequence encodes CASSPVNYGYTF. Variable domain in full (rest from reference TRBV7-2 and TRBJ1-2): GAGVSQSPSNKVTEKGKDVELRCDPISGHTALYWYRQSLGQGLEFLIYFQGNSAPDKSGLPSDRFSAERTGGSVSTLTIQRTQQEDSAVYLCASSPVNYGYTFGSGTRLTVV.

This clonotype was counted a few times. The rearrangement uses TRBV6-5 and TRBJ2-1; perhaps TRBD2 as D (5 bases). CDR1 MNHEY and CDR2 SVGAGI come from the germline V gene. V lost 5 bases and J lost 10, with 12 bases in between. The CDR3 has 12 amino acids. The CDR3 DNA sequence: TGTGCCAGCAGTAGGGTGCGAGGGGAGCAGTTCTTC. It codes for CASSRVRGEQFF.

This chain links TRBV6-1 with TRBJ2-1; no clear D gene. Trimming removed 2 bases at V and 10 bases at J, with 9 bases between. This CDR3 contains 12 residues. Germline V gene data show CDR1 as MNHNS and CDR2 as SASEGT. The chain's CDR3 is CASSEWVYEQFF. Here the CDR3 DNA reads TGTGCCAGCAGTGAATGGGTCTACGAGCAGTTCTTC.

This clonotype was observed a single time. The chain joins TRBV6-5 to TRBJ2-1, with 11 bases aligning to TRBD1. CDR1 and CDR2 (germline): MNHEY, SVGAGI. After removal of 5 bases from V and 13 bases from J, the junction contained 16 bases not matched to a gene. This CDR3 is built from 16 residues. The CDR3 sequence is CASSDPRDRGEETQFF. The CDR3 DNA is TGTGCCAGCAGTGACCCGAGGGACAGGGGGGAAGAGACCCAGTTCTTC.

The rearrangement links TRBV12-3 or TRBV12-4 to TRBJ2-7; tentatively, D is TRBD2 (5 bases). CDR3 length: 14 residues. The germline V and J ends were trimmed by 5 bases and 0 bases, with 11 bases remaining between them. Written as DNA, the CDR3 is TGTGCCAGCAGTGTACGGGAAGGCTCCTACGAGCAGTACTTC. This gives the protein CASSVREGSYEQYF.

This clonotype was seen just once. The gene calls are TRBV6-1 and TRBJ2-5; the match to TRBD2 covers 7 bases. Germline lookup yields CDR1 MNHNS and CDR2 SASEGT. The CDR3 sequence is 15 residues long. Trimming removed 2 bases from V and 5 bases from J; junction bases left unmatched: 8. Written as DNA, the CDR3 is TGTGCCAGCAGTGAAATTGGCGGGAGTCGGGAGACCCAGTACTTC. This translates into CASSEIGGSRETQYF.

The chain recombines TRBV10-1 with TRBJ2-5; 8 nucleotides line up with TRBD1. The DNA matches TRBJ2-7 better at its end, which makes the J call doubtful. Germline V gene lookup returns CDR1 WNHNN and CDR2 SYGVQD (reference sequence). CDR3 length: 15 amino acids. CDR3 nucleotides: TGCGCCAGCAGTCCAGGACAGGGTCGACCCTACGAGCAGTACTTC. It codes for CASSPGQGRPYEQYF.

This clonotype has a handful of counts. V gene TRBV6-6 combines with J gene TRBJ2-5; 8 bases are a match to TRBD1. The DNA end lines up better with TRBJ2-7; the J call may be wrong. The CDR3 consists of 14 residues. The germline V gene encodes CDR1 MNHNY and CDR2 SVGAGI (reference sequence). The CDR3 here is CASSYQGAGDEQYF. CDR3 sequence (DNA): TGTGCCAGCAGTTACCAGGGGGCCGGAGACGAGCAGTACTTC.

This clonotype was picked up one time. The V and J genes are TRBV7-8 and TRBJ2-5, with 11 bases fitting TRBD2. Matching the DNA end better, TRBJ2-7 makes the J call doubtful. CDR1 SGHVS and CDR2 FQNEAQ come from the germline V gene. The CDR3 covers 16 residues. The DNA of the CDR3 is TGTGCCAGCAGGATGTACACTAGCGGGAGAATCTACGAGCAGTACTTC. Translated, it gives CASRMYTSGRIYEQYF.

This clonotype is categorized as large. V is TRBV7-2 and J is TRBJ2-3; D may correspond to TRBD1 or TRBD2 (5 bases each). V was trimmed by 5 bases and J by 6 bases, leaving 9 bases between them. Germline values: CDR1 SGHTA, CDR2 FQGNSA. The CDR3 contains 12 residues. The CDR3 DNA is TGTGCCAGCAGCAAGTGGGGGGATACGCAGTATTTT. Translation gives CASSKWGDTQYF. Full variable domain (missing parts from reference TRBV7-2 and TRBJ2-3): GAGVSQSPSNKVTEKGKDVELRCDPISGHTALYWYRQSLGQGLEFLIYFQGNSAPDKSGLPSDRFSAERTGGSVSTLTIQRTQQEDSAVYLCASSKWGDTQYFGPGTRLTVL.

This chain uses TRBV6-1 with TRBJ2-5; possibly TRBD1 for D (5 bases). Germline CDR1 is MNHNS and CDR2 is SASEGT. Trimming took off 6 bases at V and 11 bases at J, with 16 bases between the two ends. This CDR3 is 12 amino acids long. CDR3 DNA: TGTGCCAGCAGAGACAGTTCCCGTGAGCAGTACTTC. Amino acids: CASRDSSREQYF.

The chain employs TRBV6-5 and TRBJ2-7; 10 bases line up with TRBD2. The DNA matches TRBJ2-1 better at its end, which makes the J call doubtful. The germline gives CDR1 MNHEY, CDR2 SVGAGI. The CDR3 covers 19 residues. The CDR3 DNA reads TGTGCCAGCAGTTACGTCGGACTAGCGGTAAGGGGTAGGATCGGTGAGCAGTTCTTC. Its translation is CASSYVGLAVRGRIGEQFF.

CDR3 loop: CASTGTSLNEQYF. Written as DNA, the CDR3 is TGTGCCAGCACCGGGACTAGTTTAAATGAGCAGTACTTC. The genes are TRBV6-1 and TRBJ2-7; 8 bases align to TRBD2. Trimming at V came to 7 bases and at J to 7 bases, leaving 9 bases not matched to a gene. This CDR3 has 13 amino acids. Germline lookup yields CDR1 MNHNS and CDR2 SASEGT.

In its sample, this clonotype is large. This chain links TRBV6-5 with TRBJ2-1, with 7 bases aligning to TRBD2. The V and J ends lost 6 bases and 9 bases, in that order; junction bases with no gene match: 8. The CDR3 sequence is 13 residues long. Germline CDR1 MNHEY, CDR2 SVGAGI. In DNA, the CDR3 is TGTGCCAGCAGGCTAGCGGTGTGGAGTGAGCAGTTCTTC. It is translated as CASRLAVWSEQFF.

The V call is TRBV6-1, the J call TRBJ2-1; D may be TRBD1 (5 bases). The closer fit of TRBJ2-5 to the DNA end suggests the J call may be wrong. Germline V gene data show CDR1 as MNHNS and CDR2 as SASEGT. The CDR3 runs 14 residues. CDR3 amino acids: CASSALLPGETQYF. In DNA form, the CDR3 reads TGTGCCAGCAGTGCTTTACTCCCAGGGGAGACCCAGTACTTC.

This clonotype showed up just a few times. The genes are TRBV27 and TRBJ2-1; D is perhaps TRBD2 (7 bases). Trimming removed 7 bases from V and 2 bases from J, with 15 bases in between. Germline V gene data show CDR1 as MNHEY and CDR2 as SMNVEV (reference sequence). This CDR3 has 15 amino acids. CDR3 amino acids: CASTPRGGPYNEQFF. Here the CDR3 DNA reads TGTGCCAGCACCCCTAGGGGGGGCCCCTACAATGAGCAGTTCTTC.